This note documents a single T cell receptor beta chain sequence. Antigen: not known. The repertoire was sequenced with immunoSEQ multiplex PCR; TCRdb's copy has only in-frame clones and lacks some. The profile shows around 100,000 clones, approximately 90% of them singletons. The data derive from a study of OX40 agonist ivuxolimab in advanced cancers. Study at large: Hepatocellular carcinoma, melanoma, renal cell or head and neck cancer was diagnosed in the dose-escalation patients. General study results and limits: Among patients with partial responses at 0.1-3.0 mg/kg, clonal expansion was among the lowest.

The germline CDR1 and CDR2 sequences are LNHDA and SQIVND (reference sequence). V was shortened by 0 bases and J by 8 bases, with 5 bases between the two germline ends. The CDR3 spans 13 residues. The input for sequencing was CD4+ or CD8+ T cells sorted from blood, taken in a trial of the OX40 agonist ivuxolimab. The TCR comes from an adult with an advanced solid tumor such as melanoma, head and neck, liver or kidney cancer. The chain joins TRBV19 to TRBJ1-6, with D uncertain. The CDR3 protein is CASSIEEDSPLHF. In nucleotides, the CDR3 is TGTGCCAGTAGTATAGAGGAGGATTCACCCCTCCACTTT.